The rows below give T cell receptor beta chains drawn from one sample of a study of T cells in localized non-small cell lung cancer. Some clones are missing from TCRdb's copy, which holds only in-frame ones; the method was immunoSEQ multiplex PCR. The profile shows about 21,000 clones, 85% to 90% of them singletons. Sequencing used peripheral blood, obtained before any cancer treatment. The receptors shown here come from a male donor at least 60 years old with stage I squamous cell lung carcinoma. CDR3s include the opening cysteine and the closing phenylalanine or tryptophan. The D gene is left open where the match is weak. Not every row has a clone size; where given, it reads once, few, many or a size class.

d_call	v_call	clone_size	j_call	cdr3_aa	cdr3_nt
TRBD1	TRBV2	NA	TRBJ1-2	CASTRTGNAGYTF	TGTGCCAGCACCAGGACAGGGAATGCTGGCTACACCTTC
NA	TRBV13	once	TRBJ2-1	CASSLGPHERLYNEQFF	TGTGCCAGCAGCTTAGGCCCCCATGAGAGGCTCTACAATGAGCAGTTCTTC
NA	TRBV30	few	TRBJ1-2	CAGGGGHGYTF	TGTGCCGGGGGAGGGGGTCATGGCTACACCTTC
TRBD1	TRBV7-2	NA	TRBJ2-5	CASSPDRGRETQYF	TGTGCCAGCAGCCCGGACAGGGGGAGGGAGACCCAGTACTTC
TRBD1	TRBV5-1	NA	TRBJ2-7	CASSMRRDRGYEQYF	TGTGCCAGCAGCATGCGGAGGGACAGGGGCTACGAGCAGTACTTC
TRBD1	TRBV6-5	NA	TRBJ1-6	CASSRQGKGSPLHF	TGTGCCAGCAGTCGACAGGGGAAGGGATCACCCCTCCACTTT
NA	TRBV30	NA	TRBJ1-3	CAWSYGGAPRGNTIYF	TGTGCCTGGAGTTATGGAGGGGCGCCTCGTGGAAACACCATATATTTT
NA	TRBV7-8	once	TRBJ2-2	CASSLDRVTGELFF	TGTGCCAGCAGCTTAGACAGGGTTACCGGGGAGCTGTTTTTT
NA	TRBV30	NA	TRBJ1-2	CAWSELEKRQNYGYTF	TGTGCCTGGAGTGAGCTCGAGAAACGACAGAACTATGGCTACACCTTC
NA	TRBV10-2	NA	TRBJ1-5	CASSESPGYQPQHF	TGCGCCAGCAGTGAGTCGCCGGGATATCAGCCCCAGCATTTT
NA	TRBV30	NA	TRBJ2-2	CACPKAVNTGELFF	TGTGCCTGCCCTAAGGCAGTGAACACCGGGGAGCTGTTTTTT
TRBD1	TRBV7-8	NA	TRBJ1-1	CASSFDRATEAFF	TGTGCCAGCAGCTTCGACAGGGCCACTGAAGCTTTCTTT
NA	TRBV14	NA	TRBJ1-2	CASSQARNYGYTF	TGTGCCAGCAGCCAAGCCCGGAACTATGGCTACACCTTC
TRBD2	TRBV10-3	NA	TRBJ2-7	CAISADGGDRYEQYF	TGTGCCATCAGTGCGGACGGGGGGGATAGATACGAGCAGTACTTC
NA	TRBV5-4	NA	TRBJ1-1	CASSSKGNTEAFF	TGTGCCAGCAGCTCAAAAGGGAACACTGAAGCTTTCTTT
NA	TRBV6-5	NA	TRBJ2-3	CASSSGREADTQYF	TGTGCCAGTAGTAGCGGTCGTGAGGCAGATACGCAGTATTTT
TRBD2	TRBV7-3	NA	TRBJ2-7	CASSLDSGKAYEQYF	TGTGCCAGCAGCTTAGATAGCGGGAAGGCGTACGAGCAGTACTTC
NA	TRBV29-1	NA	TRBJ2-3	CSFVAPRYSGAAGDTQYF	TGCAGCTTTGTTGCGCCCAGGTATTCAGGGGCCGCAGGAGATACGCAGTATTTT
NA	TRBV7-9	NA	TRBJ1-3	CASSASGNTIYF	TGTGCCAGCTCGGCCTCTGGAAACACCATATATTTT
TRBD1	TRBV11-2	NA	TRBJ2-1	CASSFGTGWGRGYNEQFF	TGTGCCAGCAGCTTCGGGACAGGGTGGGGACGGGGCTACAATGAGCAGTTCTTC
TRBD1	TRBV6-6	NA	TRBJ1-1	CASSFRQGSDTEAFF	TGTGCCAGCAGTTTTCGACAGGGATCTGACACTGAAGCTTTCTTT
NA	TRBV14	NA	TRBJ1-3	CASSQKLGRSGNTIYF	TGTGCCAGCAGCCAAAAACTGGGGCGCTCTGGAAACACCATATATTTT
NA	TRBV27	NA	TRBJ1-1	CASSPGHSDEAFF	TGTGCCAGCAGTCCTGGACACTCCGATGAAGCTTTCTTT
NA	TRBV7-2	NA	TRBJ1-5	CASSLERGTQPQHF	TGTGCCAGCAGCTTAGAGAGGGGTACTCAGCCCCAGCATTTT
NA	TRBV5-1	NA	TRBJ2-2	CASSYGTLANTGELFF	TGCGCCAGCAGCTACGGGACGCTCGCGAACACCGGGGAGCTGTTTTTT
TRBD1	TRBV7-8	NA	TRBJ2-2	CASSRGTGVYPGELFF	TGTGCCAGCAGCCGGGGGACAGGGGTGTATCCCGGGGAGCTGTTTTTT
NA	TRBV6-5	NA	TRBJ2-5	CASSRGETQYF	TGTGCCAGCAGCAGAGGAGAGACCCAGTACTTC
NA	TRBV9	NA	TRBJ2-6	CASSPGGAGANVLTF	TGTGCCAGCAGCCCCGGTGGGGCTGGGGCCAACGTCCTGACTTTC
NA	TRBV7-3	NA	TRBJ2-3	CASSLTGAGLRDTDTQYF	TGTGCCAGCAGCTTAACGGGAGCCGGGCTACGGGACACAGATACGCAGTATTTT
NA	TRBV2	NA	TRBJ2-5	CASSENWGQGQETQYF	TGTGCCAGCAGTGAAAATTGGGGTCAGGGGCAAGAGACCCAGTACTTC
TRBD2	TRBV27	NA	TRBJ2-3	CASSSGLAGGFTDTQYF	TGTGCCAGCAGTTCGGGACTAGCGGGGGGTTTCACAGATACGCAGTATTTT
NA	TRBV27	NA	TRBJ1-2	CASSFSGIFSYGYTF	TGTGCCAGCAGTTTTTCCGGCATATTTTCATATGGCTACACCTTC
NA	TRBV4-1	NA	TRBJ1-5	CASSQGGGVSAQHF	TGCGCCAGCAGCCAAGGGGGAGGGGTATCAGCCCAGCATTTT
NA	TRBV30	NA	TRBJ1-2	CAWSSQGGGGYTF	TGTGCCTGGAGTTCACAGGGCGGGGGTGGCTACACCTTC
TRBD1	TRBV19	NA	TRBJ1-1	CASSIPGQGRTEAFF	TGTGCCAGTAGTATTCCCGGACAGGGTCGCACTGAAGCTTTCTTT
NA	TRBV7-2	NA	TRBJ2-1	CASSLVLVGLSYNEQFF	TGTGCCAGCAGCTTAGTCTTAGTGGGTCTTAGCTACAATGAGCAGTTCTTC
NA	TRBV6-5	NA	TRBJ1-2	CATKGPTNYGYTF	TGTGCCACCAAGGGACCGACTAACTATGGCTACACCTTC
NA	TRBV19	NA	TRBJ1-2	CASSKDTQANYGYTF	TGTGCCAGTAGTAAGGACACTCAAGCTAACTATGGCTACACCTTC
NA	TRBV10-3	NA	TRBJ2-1	CAISEEADLNNEQFF	TGTGCCATCAGTGAGGAAGCTGATTTGAACAATGAGCAGTTCTTC
TRBD1	TRBV9	NA	TRBJ2-1	CASSARTGGNEQFF	TGTGCCAGCAGCGCCCGGACAGGGGGAAATGAGCAGTTCTTC
NA	TRBV27	NA	TRBJ1-2	CASSFTRDTGYTF	TGTGCCAGCAGTTTTACCCGGGACACTGGCTACACCTTC
NA	TRBV19	NA	TRBJ1-3	CASLQPSWGNTIYF	TGTGCCAGCCTACAGCCCTCCTGGGGAAACACCATATATTTT
NA	TRBV5-1	NA	TRBJ2-1	CASSPTRNNEQFF	TGCGCCAGCAGCCCCACCCGTAACAATGAGCAGTTCTTC
TRBD1	TRBV19	once	TRBJ1-3	CASSIYRGSGNTIYF	TGTGCCAGTAGTATCTACAGGGGCTCTGGAAACACCATATATTTT
NA	TRBV5-1	NA	TRBJ1-1	CASSLPSNTEAFF	TGCGCCAGCAGCTTACCATCGAACACTGAAGCTTTCTTT
TRBD2	TRBV2	NA	TRBJ2-5	CASSEAISGGQETQYF	TGTGCCAGCAGTGAAGCTATTAGCGGGGGGCAAGAGACCCAGTACTTC
NA	TRBV21-1	once	TRBJ2-7	CASSKGGWGADEQYF	TGTGCCAGCAGCAAAGGGGGTTGGGGGGCAGACGAGCAGTACTTC
TRBD1	TRBV30	NA	TRBJ1-1	CAWSGYTGTGGMTFF	TGTGCCTGGAGTGGCTATACCGGGACAGGGGGCATGACTTTCTTT
NA	TRBV5-1	NA	TRBJ2-5	CASRRLAGGFETQYF	TGCGCCAGCCGTCGACTAGCAGGGGGTTTTGAGACCCAGTACTTC
NA	TRBV9	NA	TRBJ1-3	CASSVATGLTSGNTIYF	TGTGCCAGCAGCGTAGCGACAGGTCTGACTTCGGGAAACACCATATATTTT
NA	TRBV19	NA	TRBJ2-3	CASNTRGNTQYF	TGTGCCAGTAACACCCGGGGAAATACGCAGTATTTT
TRBD1	TRBV5-1	NA	TRBJ2-7	CASSFGTGFYEQYF	TGCGCCAGCAGCTTCGGGACAGGGTTCTACGAGCAGTACTTC
TRBD1	TRBV5-6	NA	TRBJ1-1	CASSFVGGQGELEAFF	TGTGCCAGCAGCTTCGTCGGAGGACAGGGGGAACTTGAAGCTTTCTTT
TRBD1	TRBV5-1	once	TRBJ1-2	CASSLGQGARTNYGYTF	TGCGCCAGCAGCTTGGGACAGGGGGCGCGGACTAACTATGGCTACACCTTC
NA	TRBV7-2	NA	TRBJ2-1	CASSPTQSAHNEQFF	TGTGCCAGCAGCCCAACACAGTCAGCCCACAATGAGCAGTTCTTC
NA	TRBV6-4	NA	TRBJ1-5	CASRTGAGRNQPQHF	TGTGCCAGCAGAACAGGTGCGGGACGCAATCAGCCCCAGCATTTT
NA	TRBV5-1	NA	TRBJ2-7	CASSLESGPYEQYF	TGCGCCAGCAGCTTGGAAAGCGGACCCTACGAGCAGTACTTC
NA	TRBV5-1	NA	TRBJ1-1	CASSLNGEAFF	TGCGCCAGCAGCTTGAACGGTGAAGCTTTCTTT
TRBD2	TRBV28	NA	TRBJ2-7	CASSRGRGAGSYEQYF	TGTGCCAGCAGCCGGGGGCGGGGGGCCGGTTCCTACGAGCAGTACTTC
NA	TRBV10-3	NA	TRBJ1-1	CAISERVMNTEAFF	TGTGCCATCAGTGAGAGAGTAATGAACACTGAAGCTTTCTTT